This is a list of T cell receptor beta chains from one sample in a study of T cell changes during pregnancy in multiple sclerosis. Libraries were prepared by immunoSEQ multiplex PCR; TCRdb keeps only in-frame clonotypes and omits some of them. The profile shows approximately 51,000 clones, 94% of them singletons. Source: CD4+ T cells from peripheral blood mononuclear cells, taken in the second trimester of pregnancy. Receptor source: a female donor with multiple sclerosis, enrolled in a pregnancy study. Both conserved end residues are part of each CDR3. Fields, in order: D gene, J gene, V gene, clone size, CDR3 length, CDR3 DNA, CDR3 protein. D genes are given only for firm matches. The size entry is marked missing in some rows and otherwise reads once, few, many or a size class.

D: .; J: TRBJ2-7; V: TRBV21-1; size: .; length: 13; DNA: TGTGCCAGTATACGGGGTGCGCACTACGAGCAGTACTTC; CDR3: CASIRGAHYEQYF
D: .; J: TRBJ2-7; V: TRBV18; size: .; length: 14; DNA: TGTGCCAGCTCACCGAGGACAGAATCCTACGAGCAGTACTTC; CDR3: CASSPRTESYEQYF
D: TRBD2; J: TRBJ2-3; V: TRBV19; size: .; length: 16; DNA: TGTGCCAGTAGTATGCTAGCGGGGGGGCCCACAGATACGCAGTATTTT; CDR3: CASSMLAGGPTDTQYF
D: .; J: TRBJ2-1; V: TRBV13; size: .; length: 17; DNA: TGTGCCAGCAGCTCCCGCCCACAGGGTTGGGGCTACAATGAGCAGTTCTTC; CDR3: CASSSRPQGWGYNEQFF
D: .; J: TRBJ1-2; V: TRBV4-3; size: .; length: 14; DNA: TGCGCCAGCAGCCAAGAACGCGGGAGCTATGGCTACACCTTC; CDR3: CASSQERGSYGYTF
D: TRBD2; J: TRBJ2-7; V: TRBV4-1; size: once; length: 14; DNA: TGCGCCAGCAGCCCGGCTAGCGGATCCTACGAGCAGTACTTC; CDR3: CASSPASGSYEQYF
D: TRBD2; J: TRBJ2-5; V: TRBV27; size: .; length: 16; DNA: TGTGCCAGCAGTCCTCCGGGACTAGCGGTTCAAGAGACCCAGTACTTC; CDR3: CASSPPGLAVQETQYF
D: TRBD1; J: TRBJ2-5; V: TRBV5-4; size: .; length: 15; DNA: TGTGCCAGCAGCCCAAGGGACAGGTTACAAGAGACCCAGTACTTC; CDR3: CASSPRDRLQETQYF
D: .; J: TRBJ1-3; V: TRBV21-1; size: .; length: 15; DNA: TGTGCCAGCAGCAAAGGGCAAGGAGGAGGAAACACCATATATTTT; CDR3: CASSKGQGGGNTIYF
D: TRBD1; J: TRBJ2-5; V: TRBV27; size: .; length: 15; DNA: TGTGCCAGCGCTGACAGGGGGCTCACCCCTAAGACCCAGTACTTC; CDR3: CASADRGLTPKTQYF
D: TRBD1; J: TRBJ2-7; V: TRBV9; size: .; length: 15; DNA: TGTGCCAGCAGCCAACTGGGACAGGGGAACTACGAGCAGTACTTC; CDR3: CASSQLGQGNYEQYF
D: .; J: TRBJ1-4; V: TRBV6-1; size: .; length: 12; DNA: TGTGCCAGCACACAGGAACCTGAAAAACTGTTTTTT; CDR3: CASTQEPEKLFF
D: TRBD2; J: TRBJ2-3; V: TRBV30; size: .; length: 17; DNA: TGTGCCTGGAGCGCCGTTCATGCGGGGGGGCCGAGGGATACGCAGTATTTT; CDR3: CAWSAVHAGGPRDTQYF
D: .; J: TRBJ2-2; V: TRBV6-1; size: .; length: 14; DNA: TGTGCCAGCAGTGATGGGGGGTTGGCCGGGGAGCTGTTTTTT; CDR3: CASSDGGLAGELFF
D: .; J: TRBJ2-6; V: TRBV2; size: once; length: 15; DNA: TGTGCCAGCTGCCTCGCCTACTCTGGGGCCAACGTCCTGACTTTC; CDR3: CASCLAYSGANVLTF
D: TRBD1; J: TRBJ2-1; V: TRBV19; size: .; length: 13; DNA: TGTGCCAGTAGGGGGGACAGGGGAGTTGAGCAGTTCTTC; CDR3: CASRGDRGVEQFF
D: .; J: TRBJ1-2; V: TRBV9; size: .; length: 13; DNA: TGTGCCAGCAGCGTTGACAGAAACTATGGCTACACCTTC; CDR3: CASSVDRNYGYTF
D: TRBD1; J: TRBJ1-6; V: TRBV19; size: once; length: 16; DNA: TGTGCCAGTAGCCCCCCTGGCAGGGGGCTCAATTCACCCCTCCACTTT; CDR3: CASSPPGRGLNSPLHF
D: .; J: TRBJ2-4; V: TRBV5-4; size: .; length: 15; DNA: TGTGCCAGCAGCTTGGGGGGCCACCGGGGGAACATTCAGTACTTC; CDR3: CASSLGGHRGNIQYF
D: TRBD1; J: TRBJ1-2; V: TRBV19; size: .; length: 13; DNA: TGTGCCAGTACTCCCGGGACAGACTATGGCTACACCTTC; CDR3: CASTPGTDYGYTF
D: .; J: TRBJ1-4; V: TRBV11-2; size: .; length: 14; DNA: TGTGCCAGCAGAGGCGGGACCCTCTCGGACAAACTGTTTTTT; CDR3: CASRGGTLSDKLFF
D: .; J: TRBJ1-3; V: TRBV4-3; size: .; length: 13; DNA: TGCGCCAGCAGCCAAGATCTCAGGGACACCATATATTTT; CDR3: CASSQDLRDTIYF
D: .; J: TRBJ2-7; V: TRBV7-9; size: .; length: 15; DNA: TGTGCCAGCAGCTTACCTCGGCAGGGGAGCCACGAGCAGTACTTC; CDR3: CASSLPRQGSHEQYF
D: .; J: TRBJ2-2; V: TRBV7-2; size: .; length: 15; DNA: TGTGCCAGCAGCTTAGCCGGGACGAACACCGGGGAGCTGTTTTTT; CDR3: CASSLAGTNTGELFF
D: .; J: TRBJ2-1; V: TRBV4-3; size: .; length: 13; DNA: TGCGCCAGCAGCCAAGAAGGGCGGGATGAGCAGTTCTTC; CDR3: CASSQEGRDEQFF
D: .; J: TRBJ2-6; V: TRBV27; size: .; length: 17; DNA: TGTGCCAGCGGTATAGGGCGGGGGCGCTCTGGGGCCAACGTCCTGACTTTC; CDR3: CASGIGRGRSGANVLTF
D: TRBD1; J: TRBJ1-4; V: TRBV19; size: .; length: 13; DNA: TGTGCCAGTAGTAGGACAGGGGATGAAAAACTGTTTTTT; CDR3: CASSRTGDEKLFF
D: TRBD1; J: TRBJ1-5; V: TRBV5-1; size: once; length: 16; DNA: TGCGCCAGCAGCCCGGACGGGACAGGGGACGGTCAGCCCCAGCATTTT; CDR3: CASSPDGTGDGQPQHF
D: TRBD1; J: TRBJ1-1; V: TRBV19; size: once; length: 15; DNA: TGTGCCAGTAGGCCCCAGGGGGGAAAGAACACTGAAGCTTTCTTT; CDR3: CASRPQGGKNTEAFF
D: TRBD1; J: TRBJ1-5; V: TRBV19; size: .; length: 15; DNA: TGTGCCAGTAGTAGTCCGGGGACAGGCAATCAGCCCCAGCATTTT; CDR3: CASSSPGTGNQPQHF
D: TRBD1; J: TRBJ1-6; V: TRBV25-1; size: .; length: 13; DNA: TGTGCCAGCAGTTTCACAGGGGTTTCACCCCTCCACTTT; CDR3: CASSFTGVSPLHF
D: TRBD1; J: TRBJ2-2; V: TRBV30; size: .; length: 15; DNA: TGTGCCTGGGTTTTGACAGGGGGCAACACCGGGGAGCTGTTTTTT; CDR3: CAWVLTGGNTGELFF
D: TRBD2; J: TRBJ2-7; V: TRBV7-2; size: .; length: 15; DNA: TGTGCCAGCAGCTTAGGTAGCGGGGGGTCTTACGAGCAGTACTTC; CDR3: CASSLGSGGSYEQYF
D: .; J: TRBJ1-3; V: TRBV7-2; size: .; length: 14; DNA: TGTGCCAGCAGCTTCGGGGGGCCTGGAAACACCATATATTTT; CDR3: CASSFGGPGNTIYF
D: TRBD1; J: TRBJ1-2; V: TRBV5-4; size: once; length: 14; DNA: TGTGCCAGCAGCCCCCCGGGACAGAACTATGGCTACACCTTC; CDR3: CASSPPGQNYGYTF
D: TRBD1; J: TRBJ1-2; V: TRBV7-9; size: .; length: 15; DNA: TGTGCCAGCAGCACACTGGGACAGGGTGGCGAAGGCTACACCTTC; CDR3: CASSTLGQGGEGYTF
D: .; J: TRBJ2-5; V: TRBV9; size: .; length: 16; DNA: TGTGCCAGCAGCGTAGACCGACAGAGCCTCAAAGAGACCCAGTACTTC; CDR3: CASSVDRQSLKETQYF
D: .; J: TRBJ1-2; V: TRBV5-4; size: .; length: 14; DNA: TGTGCCAGCAGCTTGGCCGGTCAAAACTATGGCTACACCTTC; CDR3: CASSLAGQNYGYTF
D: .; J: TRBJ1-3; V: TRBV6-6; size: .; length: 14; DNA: TGTGCCAGCAGCCCCTCCAGGGCTGGAAACACCATATATTTT; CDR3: CASSPSRAGNTIYF
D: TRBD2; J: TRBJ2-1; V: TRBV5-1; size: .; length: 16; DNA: TGCGCCAGCAGCCAAACACTAGCGGGGGGTTACAATGAGCAGTTCTTC; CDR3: CASSQTLAGGYNEQFF
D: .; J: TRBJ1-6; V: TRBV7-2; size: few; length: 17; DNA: TGTGCCAGCAGCTTATTCCGCGCAGGGGCAATTAGCTCACCCCTCCACTTT; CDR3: CASSLFRAGAISSPLHF
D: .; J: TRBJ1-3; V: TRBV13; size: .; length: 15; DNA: TGTGCCAGCAGCTCAAACCGGGGGGTTGGAAACACCATATATTTT; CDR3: CASSSNRGVGNTIYF
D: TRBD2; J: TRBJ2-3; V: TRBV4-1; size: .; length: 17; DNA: TGCGCCAGCAGCCAAGATTGGAGCGGGGGGGGCACAGATACGCAGTATTTT; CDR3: CASSQDWSGGGTDTQYF
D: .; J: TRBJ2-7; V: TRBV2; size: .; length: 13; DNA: TGTGCCAGCAGTAAAGGACAGAACTACGAGCAGTACTTC; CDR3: CASSKGQNYEQYF
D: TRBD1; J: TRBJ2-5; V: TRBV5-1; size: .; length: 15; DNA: TGCGCCAGCAGCTCTACACAGGGGGCTGAAGAGACCCAGTACTTC; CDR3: CASSSTQGAEETQYF
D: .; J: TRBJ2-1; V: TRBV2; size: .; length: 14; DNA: TGTGCCAGCAGTGAACGGGTTATATACAATGAGCAGTTCTTC; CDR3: CASSERVIYNEQFF
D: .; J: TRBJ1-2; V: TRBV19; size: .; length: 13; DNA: TGTGCCAGTACCAGAGGAGGGTATAATGGCTACACCTTC; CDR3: CASTRGGYNGYTF
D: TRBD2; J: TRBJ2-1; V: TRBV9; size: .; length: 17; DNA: TGTGCCAGCAGCGTGGGGGCCTGGGTAGCGGGAGCAAATGAGCAGTTCTTC; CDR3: CASSVGAWVAGANEQFF
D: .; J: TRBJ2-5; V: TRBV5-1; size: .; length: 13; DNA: TGCGCCAGCAGCTTCCCGGGGGAAGAGACCCAGTACTTC; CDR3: CASSFPGEETQYF
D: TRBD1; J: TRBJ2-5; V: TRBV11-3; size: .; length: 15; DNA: TGTGCCAGCAGCCCAGGACAGGGCCTTAAAGAGACCCAGTACTTC; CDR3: CASSPGQGLKETQYF